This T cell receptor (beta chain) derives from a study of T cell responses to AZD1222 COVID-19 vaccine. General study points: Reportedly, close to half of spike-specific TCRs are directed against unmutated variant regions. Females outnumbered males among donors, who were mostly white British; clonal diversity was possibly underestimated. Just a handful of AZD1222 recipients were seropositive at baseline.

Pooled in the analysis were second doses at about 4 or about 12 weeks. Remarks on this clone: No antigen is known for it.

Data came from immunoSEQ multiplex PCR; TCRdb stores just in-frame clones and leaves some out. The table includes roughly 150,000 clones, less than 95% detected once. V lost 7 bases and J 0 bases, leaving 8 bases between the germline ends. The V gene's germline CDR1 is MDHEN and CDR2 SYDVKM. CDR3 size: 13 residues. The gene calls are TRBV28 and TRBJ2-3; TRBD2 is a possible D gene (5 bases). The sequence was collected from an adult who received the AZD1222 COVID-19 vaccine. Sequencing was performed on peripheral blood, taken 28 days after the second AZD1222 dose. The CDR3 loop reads CASNRGSTDTQYF. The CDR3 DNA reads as TGTGCCAGCAATCGCGGGAGCACAGATACGCAGTATTTT.